This T cell receptor beta chain comes out of a study of blood T cell repertoires in COVID-19. Study at large: There were acute and convalescent COVID-19 samples, and they came from the United States, Italy and Spain. Sources were T cells, B-cell-depleted T cells, or PBMCs; the material itself was cDNA or gDNA.

This clone was recorded a few times. How the authors handled the data: Nucleated cell number was recorded as an estimate derived from reference gene primer amplification. The repertoire was sequenced with immunoSEQ multiplex PCR; TCRdb's copy has only in-frame clones and lacks some. V and J calls and clone size are given by that table; D and trimming were obtained from the DNA. This sample yields about 300,000 clones, of which more than 85% are seen a single time; about 2.2% belongs to the top ten. Source material: peripheral blood. This sequence originates from a woman aged 25 to 45 with COVID-19, enrolled during active disease.

This CDR3 reads CASSQAGTEAFF. In nucleotides, the CDR3 is TGTGCCAGCAGCCAGGCGGGCACTGAAGCTTTCTTT. The chain recombines TRBV3-1 (or the pseudogene TRBV3-2) with TRBJ1-1; D is uncertain. The CDR3 is made up of 12 amino acids. Trimming cost V 3 bases and J 4 bases, with 6 bases left between them. Looked up from germline, CDR1 is LGHDT and CDR2 is YNNKEL (reference sequence).